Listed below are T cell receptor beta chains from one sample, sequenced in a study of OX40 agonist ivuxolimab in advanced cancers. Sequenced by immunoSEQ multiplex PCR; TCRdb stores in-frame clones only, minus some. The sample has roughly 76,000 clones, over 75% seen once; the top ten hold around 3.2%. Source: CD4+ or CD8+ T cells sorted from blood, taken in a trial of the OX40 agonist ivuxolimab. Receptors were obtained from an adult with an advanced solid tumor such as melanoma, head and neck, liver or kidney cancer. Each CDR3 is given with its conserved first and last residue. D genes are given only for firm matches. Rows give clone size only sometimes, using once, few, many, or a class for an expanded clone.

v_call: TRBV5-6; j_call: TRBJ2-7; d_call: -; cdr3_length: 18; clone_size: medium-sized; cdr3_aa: CASSSRGRESFNGYEQYF; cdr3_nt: TGTGCCAGCAGCTCCAGGGGACGGGAGAGCTTTAATGGATACGAGCAGTACTTC
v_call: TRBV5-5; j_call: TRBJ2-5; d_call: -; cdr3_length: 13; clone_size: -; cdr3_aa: CASSLLYQETQYF; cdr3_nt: TGTGCCAGCAGCCTGTTATACCAAGAGACCCAGTACTTC
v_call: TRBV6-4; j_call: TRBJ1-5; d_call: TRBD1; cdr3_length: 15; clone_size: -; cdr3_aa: CASINPGQSNQPQHF; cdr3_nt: TGTGCCAGCATCAATCCGGGACAGAGCAATCAGCCCCAGCATTTT
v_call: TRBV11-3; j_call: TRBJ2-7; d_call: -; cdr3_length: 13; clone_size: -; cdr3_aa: CASSFSGSYEQYF; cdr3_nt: TGTGCCAGCAGCTTTAGTGGGAGCTACGAGCAGTACTTC
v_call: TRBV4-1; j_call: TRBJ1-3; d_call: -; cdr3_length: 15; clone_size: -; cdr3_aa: CASSQDERTGNTIYF; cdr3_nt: TGCGCCAGCAGCCAAGACGAACGGACAGGAAACACCATATATTTT
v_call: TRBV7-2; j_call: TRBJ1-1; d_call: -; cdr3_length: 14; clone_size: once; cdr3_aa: CASSTPDGHTEAFF; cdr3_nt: TGTGCCAGCAGCACACCGGACGGACACACTGAAGCTTTCTTT
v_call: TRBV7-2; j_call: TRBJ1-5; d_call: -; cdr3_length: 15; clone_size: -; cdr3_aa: CASSLGAGINQPQHF; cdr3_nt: TGTGCCAGCAGCCTAGGGGCGGGGATCAATCAGCCCCAGCATTTT
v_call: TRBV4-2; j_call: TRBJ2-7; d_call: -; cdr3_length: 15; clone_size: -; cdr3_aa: CASSQDTGSSYEQYF; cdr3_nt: TGTGCCAGCAGCCAAGACACGGGGAGCTCCTACGAGCAGTACTTC
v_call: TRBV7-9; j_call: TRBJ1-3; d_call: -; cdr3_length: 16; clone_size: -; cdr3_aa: CASSLGTGQRGNTIYF; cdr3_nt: TGTGCCAGCAGCTTAGGCACAGGGCAAAGAGGAAACACCATATATTTT
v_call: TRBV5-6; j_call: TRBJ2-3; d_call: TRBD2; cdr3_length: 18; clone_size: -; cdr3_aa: CASSSLAGGPGSTDTQYF; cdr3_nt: TGTGCCAGCAGCTCCTTAGCGGGAGGGCCTGGGTCCACAGATACGCAGTATTTT
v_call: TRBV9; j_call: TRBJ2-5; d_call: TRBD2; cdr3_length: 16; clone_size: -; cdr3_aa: CASSPRLAGGQETQYF; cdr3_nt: TGTGCCAGCAGCCCCCGACTAGCGGGGGGGCAAGAGACCCAGTACTTC
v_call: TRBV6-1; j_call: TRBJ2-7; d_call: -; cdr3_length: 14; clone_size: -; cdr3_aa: CASSPRQSSYEQYF; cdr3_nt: TGTGCCAGCAGTCCCAGGCAGAGCTCCTACGAGCAGTACTTC
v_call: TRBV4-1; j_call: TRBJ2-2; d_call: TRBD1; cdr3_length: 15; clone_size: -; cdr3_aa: CASNDRAVNTGELFF; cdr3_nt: TGCGCCAGCAACGACAGGGCGGTGAACACCGGGGAGCTGTTTTTT
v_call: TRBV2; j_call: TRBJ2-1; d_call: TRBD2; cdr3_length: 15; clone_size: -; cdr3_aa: CASKRVAGNYNEQFF; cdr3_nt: TGTGCCAGCAAGAGGGTAGCGGGGAACTACAATGAGCAGTTCTTC
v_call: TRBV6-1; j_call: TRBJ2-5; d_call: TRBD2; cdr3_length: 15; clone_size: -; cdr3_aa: CASSELAGGQETQYF; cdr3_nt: TGTGCCAGCAGTGAACTAGCGGGGGGCCAAGAGACCCAGTACTTC
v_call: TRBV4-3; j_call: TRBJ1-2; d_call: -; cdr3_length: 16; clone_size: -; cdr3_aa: CASSQEVTGLYAGYTF; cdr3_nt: TGCGCCAGCAGCCAAGAAGTAACAGGGCTATATGCGGGCTACACCTTC
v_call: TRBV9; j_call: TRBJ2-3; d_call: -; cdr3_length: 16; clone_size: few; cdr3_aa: CASSARDVGRPDTQYF; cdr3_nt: TGTGCCAGCAGCGCGAGGGACGTCGGACGCCCAGATACGCAGTATTTT
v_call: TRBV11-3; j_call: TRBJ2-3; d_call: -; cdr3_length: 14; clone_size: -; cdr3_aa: CASSLALQGDTQYF; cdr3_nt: TGTGCCAGCAGCTTAGCCCTACAGGGAGATACGCAGTATTTT
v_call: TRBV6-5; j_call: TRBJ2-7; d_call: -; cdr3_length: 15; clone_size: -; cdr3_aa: CASSYSGPPEYEQYF; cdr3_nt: TGTGCCAGCAGTTACTCAGGCCCCCCGGAGTACGAGCAGTACTTC
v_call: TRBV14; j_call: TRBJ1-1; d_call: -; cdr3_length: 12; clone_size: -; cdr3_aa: CASSQGGRSAFF; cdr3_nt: TGTGCCAGCAGCCAAGGGGGGAGAAGTGCTTTCTTT
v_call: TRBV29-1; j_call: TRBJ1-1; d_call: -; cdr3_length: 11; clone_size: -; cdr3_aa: CSVERGREAFF; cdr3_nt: TGCAGCGTCGAACGGGGACGGGAAGCTTTCTTT
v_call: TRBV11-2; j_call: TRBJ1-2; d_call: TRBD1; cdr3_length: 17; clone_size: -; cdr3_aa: CASSLVSYRGSNYGYTF; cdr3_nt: TGTGCCAGCAGCTTAGTGTCATACAGGGGGTCTAACTATGGCTACACCTTC
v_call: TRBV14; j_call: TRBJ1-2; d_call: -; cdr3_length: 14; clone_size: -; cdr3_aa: CASSQDHRGYGYTF; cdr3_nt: TGTGCCAGCAGCCAAGATCACAGAGGCTATGGCTACACCTTC
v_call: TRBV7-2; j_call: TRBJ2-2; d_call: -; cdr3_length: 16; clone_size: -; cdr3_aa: CASSLVQGLNTGELFF; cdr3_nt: TGTGCCAGCAGCTTAGTGCAGGGGTTGAACACCGGGGAGCTGTTTTTT
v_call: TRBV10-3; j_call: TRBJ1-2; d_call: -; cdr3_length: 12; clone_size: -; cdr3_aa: CATSTAGRGYTF; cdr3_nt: TGTGCCACCTCCACCGCGGGCAGGGGCTACACCTTC
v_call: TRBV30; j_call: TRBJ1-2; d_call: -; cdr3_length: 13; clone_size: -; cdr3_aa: CARTRVLNYGYTF; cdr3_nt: TGTGCCCGGACCAGGGTTTTAAACTATGGCTACACCTTC
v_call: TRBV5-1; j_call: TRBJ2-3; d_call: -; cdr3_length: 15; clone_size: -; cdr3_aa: CASSFMGGLTDTQYF; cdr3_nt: TGCGCCAGCAGCTTCATGGGGGGGCTCACAGATACGCAGTATTTT
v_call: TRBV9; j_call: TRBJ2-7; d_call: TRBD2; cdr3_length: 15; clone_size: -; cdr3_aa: CASSRLAGGTYEQYF; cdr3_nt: TGTGCCAGCAGTAGACTAGCGGGAGGGACCTACGAGCAGTACTTC
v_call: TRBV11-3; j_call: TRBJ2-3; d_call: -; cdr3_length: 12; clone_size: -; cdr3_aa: CASSLGPDTQYF; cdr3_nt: TGTGCCAGCAGCTTAGGTCCAGATACGCAGTATTTT
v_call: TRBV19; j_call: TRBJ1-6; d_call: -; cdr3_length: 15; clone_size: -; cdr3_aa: CASSPQGGASLPLHF; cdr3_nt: TGTGCCAGTAGTCCCCAAGGGGGGGCTTCGCTACCCCTCCACTTT
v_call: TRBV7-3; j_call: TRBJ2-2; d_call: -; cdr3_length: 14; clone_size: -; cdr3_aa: CASSLSQGYGELFF; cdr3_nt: TGTGCCAGCAGCTTAAGCCAGGGTTACGGGGAGCTGTTTTTT
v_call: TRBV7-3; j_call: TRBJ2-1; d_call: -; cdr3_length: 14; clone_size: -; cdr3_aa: CASSPDGAADEQFF; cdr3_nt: TGTGCCAGCAGCCCAGATGGGGCCGCGGATGAGCAGTTCTTC
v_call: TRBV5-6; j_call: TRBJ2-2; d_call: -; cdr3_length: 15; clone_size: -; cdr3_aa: CASRATGTNTGELFF; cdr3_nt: TGTGCCAGCAGGGCGACGGGGACGAACACCGGGGAGCTGTTTTTT
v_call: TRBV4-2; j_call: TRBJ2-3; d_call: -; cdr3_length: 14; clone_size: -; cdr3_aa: CASSSTTTTDTQYF; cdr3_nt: TGTGCCAGCAGCTCGACTACGACAACAGATACGCAGTATTTT
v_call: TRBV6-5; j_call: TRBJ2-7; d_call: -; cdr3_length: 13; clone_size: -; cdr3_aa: CASSADQAYEQYF; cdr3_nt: TGTGCCAGCAGTGCGGACCAAGCCTACGAGCAGTACTTC
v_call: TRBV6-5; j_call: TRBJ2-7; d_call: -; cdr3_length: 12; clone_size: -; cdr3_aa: CASSFGLYEQYF; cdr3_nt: TGTGCCAGCAGTTTTGGCCTCTACGAGCAGTACTTC
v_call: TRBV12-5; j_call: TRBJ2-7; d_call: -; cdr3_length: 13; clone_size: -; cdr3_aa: CASGLGHGYEQYF; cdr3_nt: TGTGCTAGTGGTTTGGGACACGGTTACGAGCAGTACTTC
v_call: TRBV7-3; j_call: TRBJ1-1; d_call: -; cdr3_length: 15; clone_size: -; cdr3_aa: CASSSSGAGYTEAFF; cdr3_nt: TGTGCCAGCAGCTCCTCGGGGGCTGGGTACACTGAAGCTTTCTTT
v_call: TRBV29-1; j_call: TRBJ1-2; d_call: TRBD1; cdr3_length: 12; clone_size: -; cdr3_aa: CSVRQGDYGYTF; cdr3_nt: TGCAGCGTTAGACAGGGCGACTATGGCTACACCTTC
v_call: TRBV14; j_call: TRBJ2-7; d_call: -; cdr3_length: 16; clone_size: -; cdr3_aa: CASSQAGRANSYEQYF; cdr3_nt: TGTGCCAGCAGCCAAGCGGGCAGGGCCAACTCTTACGAGCAGTACTTC
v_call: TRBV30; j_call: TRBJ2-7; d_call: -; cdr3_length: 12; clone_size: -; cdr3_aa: CAWSPDPSGQYF; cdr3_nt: TGTGCCTGGAGTCCGGACCCGTCAGGGCAGTACTTC
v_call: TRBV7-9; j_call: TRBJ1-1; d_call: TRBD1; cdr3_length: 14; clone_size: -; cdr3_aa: CASSSGQGETEAFF; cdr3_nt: TGTGCCAGCAGCTCGGGACAGGGTGAAACTGAAGCTTTCTTT
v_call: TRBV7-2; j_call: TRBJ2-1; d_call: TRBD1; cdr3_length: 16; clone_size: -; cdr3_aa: CASSLAGTGRNNEQFF; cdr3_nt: TGTGCCAGCAGCTTAGCTGGGACAGGGAGGAACAATGAGCAGTTCTTC
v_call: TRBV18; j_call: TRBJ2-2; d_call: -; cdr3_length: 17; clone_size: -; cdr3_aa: CASSPQGTSPFTGELFF; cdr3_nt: TGTGCCAGCTCACCACAGGGTACCTCTCCCTTCACCGGGGAGCTGTTTTTT
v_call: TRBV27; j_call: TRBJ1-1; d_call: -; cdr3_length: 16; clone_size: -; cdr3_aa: CASRPTWAVMNTEAFF; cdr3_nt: TGTGCCAGCAGACCCACTTGGGCAGTCATGAACACTGAAGCTTTCTTT
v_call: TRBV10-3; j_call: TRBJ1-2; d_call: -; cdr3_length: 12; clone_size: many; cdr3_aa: CAIGEGPTGYTF; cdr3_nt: TGTGCCATTGGCGAGGGACCGACGGGCTACACCTTC
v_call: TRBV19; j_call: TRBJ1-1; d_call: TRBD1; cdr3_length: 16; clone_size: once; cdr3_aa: CASSFPPGQGNTEAFF; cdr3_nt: TGTGCCAGTAGTTTCCCCCCGGGACAGGGGAACACTGAAGCTTTCTTT
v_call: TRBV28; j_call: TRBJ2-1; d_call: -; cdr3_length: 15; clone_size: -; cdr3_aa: CASSFPGLRYNEQFF; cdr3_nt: TGTGCCAGCAGTTTCCCCGGACTCCGATACAATGAGCAGTTCTTC
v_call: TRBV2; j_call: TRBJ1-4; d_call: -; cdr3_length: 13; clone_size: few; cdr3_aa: CASSEQRLGKLFF; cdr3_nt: TGTGCCAGCAGTGAACAGAGGCTAGGAAAACTGTTTTTT
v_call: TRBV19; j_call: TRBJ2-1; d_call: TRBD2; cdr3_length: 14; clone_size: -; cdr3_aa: CASPSGSSGDEQFF; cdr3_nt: TGTGCCAGTCCAAGCGGGAGTAGTGGGGATGAGCAGTTCTTC
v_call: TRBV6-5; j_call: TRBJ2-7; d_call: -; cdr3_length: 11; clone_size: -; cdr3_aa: CASSLPYEQYF; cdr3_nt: TGTGCCAGCAGCCTCCCGTACGAGCAGTACTTC
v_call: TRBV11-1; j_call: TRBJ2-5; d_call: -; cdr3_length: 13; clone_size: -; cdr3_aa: CASSKQGAETQYF; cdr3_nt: TGTGCCAGCAGTAAACAGGGCGCAGAGACCCAGTACTTC